Shown below are 15 T cell receptor beta chains from a single sample sequenced in a study of OX40 agonist ivuxolimab in advanced cancers. Libraries were prepared by immunoSEQ multiplex PCR; TCRdb keeps only in-frame clonotypes and omits some of them. The sample contains around 100,000 clones, around 91% of which appear only once. The sample in question was CD4+ or CD8+ T cells sorted from blood, obtained in a trial of the OX40 agonist ivuxolimab. Receptors were obtained from an adult with an advanced solid tumor such as melanoma, head and neck, liver or kidney cancer.

The genes are TRBV9 and TRBJ2-3, with D uncertain. Germline V lookup: CDR1 SGDLS, CDR2 YYNGEE. The CDR3 extends over 16 amino acids. Trimming removed 4 bases at V and 3 bases at J, with 18 bases between. The CDR3 DNA follows: TGTGCCAGCAGCTACCTCAACGGATGGGCGACAGATACGCAGTATTTT. Protein: CASSYLNGWATDTQYF.

This clone has only one observation. The rearrangement uses TRBV5-4 and TRBJ2-7, with D tentatively TRBD2 (6 bases). Germline CDR1 is SGHNT and CDR2 is YYREEE (reference sequence). The CDR3 spans 16 residues. V was pared by 0 bases and J by 3 bases, with 16 bases between. The CDR3 coding sequence is TGTGCCAGCAGCTTGGAACGGGACTCCTCTTTCTACGAGCAGTACTTC. Translated, it gives CASSLERDSSFYEQYF.

The rearrangement joins TRBV28 to TRBJ2-4; D possibly corresponds to TRBD1 (6 bases). V lost 6 bases and J 0 bases, leaving 18 bases between the germline ends. Germline lookup yields CDR1 MDHEN and CDR2 SYDVKM. The length of the CDR3 is 17 residues. The DNA for the CDR3 is TGTGCCAGCAGCCCTACTCCGGGACAAGGAGCCAAAAACATTCAGTACTTC. Residues: CASSPTPGQGAKNIQYF.

This chain links TRBV28 with TRBJ1-2; TRBD1 agrees at 8 bases. With V trimmed by 3 bases and J by 3 bases, 24 bases remained unmatched. The CDR3 sequence is 21 residues long. CDR1 and CDR2 from the germline V gene are MDHEN and SYDVKM. The CDR3 sequence: CASSFLAASRDRKDGDYGYTF. The CDR3 bases are TGTGCCAGCAGTTTCTTGGCCGCCTCCCGGGACAGGAAAGATGGGGACTATGGCTACACCTTC.

The V call is TRBV19, the J call TRBJ2-3, with TRBD2 as a possible D gene (6 bases). In germline, CDR1 is LNHDA, CDR2 SQIVND (reference sequence). Trimming took 0 bases from V and 2 from J, leaving 12 bases between them. The CDR3 extends over 16 amino acids. CDR3 nucleotide sequence: TGTGCCAGTAGTATAGAGGGGCGGGGCCACACAGATACGCAGTATTTT. This encodes CASSIEGRGHTDTQYF.

CDR3 region: CASISGTVGNQPQHF. CDR3 nucleotide sequence: TGTGCCAGCATATCCGGGACAGTTGGGAATCAGCCCCAGCATTTT. The genes are TRBV28 and TRBJ1-5; 7 nucleotides match TRBD1. Germline CDR1 is MDHEN and CDR2 is SYDVKM. This CDR3 spans 15 amino acids. V shed 7 bases and J 4 bases; nucleotides not matched to a gene: 10.

This chain uses TRBV19 with TRBJ2-3; D unresolved. Germline V CDR1 and CDR2: LNHDA, SQIVND (reference sequence). The V end lost 7 bases, the J end lost 7 bases, and 15 bases lay between the germline ends. CDR3 size: 13 residues. CDR3 bases: TGTGCCAGTACACCTCGCGGTTCCCATACGCAGTATTTT. Translation: CASTPRGSHTQYF.

V gene TRBV19 combines with J gene TRBJ1-1; 9 positions agree with TRBD1. Trimming took 5 bases from V and 3 from J; bases not matched to a gene: 7. This CDR3 region has 15 residues. Germline V gene data show CDR1 as LNHDA and CDR2 as SQIVND (reference sequence). The CDR3 bases are TGTGCCAGTAGTTTGGGGACAGGGTTTGACACTGAAGCTTTCTTT. It yields the protein CASSLGTGFDTEAFF.

The chain has TRBV7-9 and TRBJ2-5; TRBD2 might be the D (5 bases). Germline CDR1 is SEHNR and CDR2 is FQNEAQ (reference sequence). V was pared by 1 base and J by 2 bases, with 17 bases between. The CDR3 consists of 17 residues. CDR3 nucleotides: TGTGCCAGCAGCTTAGATGGAGGTCGGGTAGGGCAAGAGACCCAGTACTTC. Its protein is CASSLDGGRVGQETQYF. Full variable domain (outside the CDR3, taken from reference TRBV7-9 and TRBJ2-5): DTGVSQNPRHKITKRGQNVTFRCDPISEHNRLYWYRQTLGQGPEFLTYFQNEAQLEKSRLLSDRFSAERPKGSFSTLEIQRTEQGDSAMYLCASSLDGGRVGQETQYFGPGTRLLVL.

The rearrangement links TRBV28 to TRBJ2-3; no firm D call. The CDR3 sequence is 14 residues long. Trimming cost V 5 bases and J 0 bases, with 9 bases left between them. Germline V gene sequence: CDR1 MDHEN, CDR2 SYDVKM. The CDR3 loop reads CASSPSGSTDTQYF. The CDR3 nucleotides are TGTGCCAGCAGTCCTTCAGGTAGCACAGATACGCAGTATTTT.

J is TRBJ2-1 and V is TRBV5-1, with 9 bases identical to TRBD2. Germline CDR1 and CDR2: SGHRS and YFSETQ. The CDR3 is 17 residues long. V lost 2 bases and J lost 5; bases outside the gene matches: 11. CDR3 loop: CASSLTVSLAGNNEQFF. The CDR3 coding sequence is TGCGCCAGCAGCTTAACTGTAAGTCTAGCGGGAAACAATGAGCAGTTCTTC.

As DNA, the CDR3 is TGTGCCAGCAGTTGGCAGGGCCCAGCCTACGAGCAGTACTTC. As protein: CASSWQGPAYEQYF. The gene calls are TRBV27 and TRBJ2-7, with a possible D match to TRBD1 (5 bases). Trimming cost V 4 bases and J 2 bases, with 12 bases left between them. The germline gives CDR1 MNHEY, CDR2 SMNVEV (reference sequence). This CDR3 contains 14 residues.

V usage is TRBV5-1 and J usage is TRBJ2-7; TRBD2 matches at 8 bases. V gave up 2 bases and J gave up 2 bases; unmatched junction bases: 6. From germline, CDR1 is SGHRS and CDR2 YFSETQ. The length of the CDR3 is 15 residues. The CDR3 DNA is TGCGCCAGCAGCTTATCATCACTAGCGGCCTACGAGCAGTACTTC. Protein product: CASSLSSLAAYEQYF.

The chain joins TRBV2 to TRBJ1-5; 9 bases agree with TRBD1. The CDR3 loop spans 18 amino acids. V trimming: 5 bases; J trimming: 6 bases; junction bases outside the gene matches: 17. The germline CDR1 and CDR2 sequences are SNHLY and FYNNEI. CDR3 region: CASSYQTGGGRVVQPQHF. DNA for the CDR3: TGTGCCAGCAGTTATCAAACAGGGGGCGGAAGGGTTGTTCAGCCCCAGCATTTT.

The chain carries TRBV5-1 and TRBJ1-4; no reliable D call. CDR1 is SGHRS, CDR2 YFSETQ, per germline. The CDR3 runs 15 residues. Trimming took off 3 bases at V and 1 base at J, with 10 bases between the two ends. CDR3 DNA sequence: TGCGCCAGCAGCTCCTCCGGAGTAACTAATGAAAAACTGTTTTTT. Translating gives CASSSSGVTNEKLFF.